Each of the 11 T cell receptor beta chains below was sequenced from the same sample in a study of CD8 T cells in ankylosing spondylitis. TCRdb re-called the 5' RACE reads with MiXCR, one entry per CDR3 protein. Of approximately 550,000 distinct CDR3 sequences in the sample, about 12% were seen once. Antigens for these TCRs are unknown. Whole-study results and caveats: One TCR beta motif, made up of roughly eight highly homologous variants, appeared characteristic of ankylosing spondylitis blood.

The material sequenced was blood, either unsorted or a sorted T cell fraction (not recorded which). The receptors derive from a male donor with ankylosing spondylitis.

The chain is built from TRBV20-1 and TRBJ2-3; TRBD2 aligns across 11 bases. With V trimmed by 4 bases and J by 2 bases, 8 bases remained unmatched. Germline CDR1 DFQATT, CDR2 SNEGSKA (reference sequence). The CDR3 has 16 residues. Written as DNA, the CDR3 is TGCAGTGCTACCCCTAGCGGGAGGTTCCTCACAGATACGCAGTATTTT. Its translation: CSATPSGRFLTDTQYF.

This clonotype was recorded a few times. This chain links TRBV20-1 with TRBJ2-7; 10 bases are a match to TRBD1. The CDR3 consists of 13 residues. Germline loops: CDR1 DFQATT, CDR2 SNEGSKA (reference sequence). The V segment lost 5 bases and the J segment 5 bases; nucleotides outside the gene matches: 6. CDR3: CSAEGQGIHEQYF. CDR3 sequence (DNA): TGCAGTGCTGAGGGACAGGGGATCCACGAGCAGTACTTC.

This clonotype came up a few times. The CDR3 region has the DNA TGTGCCAGCAGTTCCGGACTTGGGGATGAGCAGTTCTTC. Its translation: CASSSGLGDEQFF. This chain connects TRBV7-9 to TRBJ2-1; a weak D match, TRBD2 (5 bases). Looked up from germline, CDR1 is SEHNR and CDR2 is FQNEAQ (reference sequence). V was shortened by 6 bases and J by 8 bases, with 14 bases between the two germline ends. CDR3 length equals 13 residues. The entire variable domain, with the rest obtained from reference TRBV7-9 and TRBJ2-1, is as follows: DTGVSQNPRHKITKRGQNVTFRCDPISEHNRLYWYRQTLGQGPEFLTYFQNEAQLEKSRLLSDRFSAERPKGSFSTLEIQRTEQGDSAMYLCASSSGLGDEQFFGPGTRLTVL.

V usage is TRBV6-5 and J usage is TRBJ1-6; D not resolved. V dropped 7 bases and J dropped 6 bases, with 16 bases sitting between them. This CDR3 contains 15 residues. CDR1 is MNHEY and CDR2 is SVGAGI in the germline V gene. The chain's CDR3 is CASNLRRGINSPLHF. The CDR3 nucleotides are TGTGCCAGCAATTTACGACGCGGGATTAATTCACCCCTCCACTTT.

This rearrangement joins TRBV5-1 to TRBJ2-3; 9 bases align to TRBD1. Germline V CDR1 and CDR2: SGHRS, YFSETQ. The CDR3 is made up of 14 amino acids. V was clipped by 4 bases and J by 5 bases; unmatched bases: 5. CDR3 bases: TGCGCCAGCAGCATGGGACAGGGAGAAGATACGCAGTATTTT. Translating gives CASSMGQGEDTQYF.

This clonotype was detected many times. The chain has TRBV4-1 and TRBJ2-2; 8 bases are a match to TRBD1. Germline lookup yields CDR1 MGHRA and CDR2 YSYEKL. The V segment lost 3 bases and the J segment 5 bases; nucleotides outside the gene matches: 5. The CDR3 spans 15 residues. CDR3: CASSQMDRETGELFF. DNA for the CDR3: TGCGCCAGCAGCCAGATGGACAGGGAAACCGGGGAGCTGTTTTTT.

The CDR3 reads CASSAGLPSSYEQYF. The DNA of the CDR3 is TGTGCCAGCAGCGCCGGACTGCCGAGCTCCTACGAGCAGTACTTC. The gene calls are TRBV5-4 and TRBJ2-7; a possible D gene is TRBD2 (5 bases). This CDR3 has 15 residues. V lost 4 bases, J lost 0 bases, and 14 bases lay in between. Germline V lookup: CDR1 SGHNT, CDR2 YYREEE (reference sequence).

The genes are TRBV5-1 and TRBJ2-1, with D possibly matching TRBD1 (6 bases). CDR1 is SGHRS and CDR2 is YFSETQ in the germline V gene. V lost 1 base and J lost 9, with 14 bases in between. CDR3 length: 14 amino acids. For the CDR3, the DNA is TGCGCCAGCAGCTTGTCAGGGGACGGCAGTGAGCAGTTCTTC. Encoded protein: CASSLSGDGSEQFF.

The chain employs TRBV20-1 and TRBJ1-6; possibly TRBD1 for D (5 bases). The V gene's germline CDR1 is DFQATT and CDR2 SNEGSKA (reference sequence). Trimming cost V 2 bases and J 4 bases, with 12 bases left between them. This CDR3 region has 15 residues. CDR3 residues: CSARNSGGYNSPLHF. CDR3 coding DNA: TGCAGTGCTAGAAATTCCGGGGGTTATAATTCACCCCTCCACTTT.

Ten or more counts support this clonotype. V gene TRBV10-3 combines with J gene TRBJ1-2; 7 bases align to TRBD1. Looked up from germline, CDR1 is ENHRY and CDR2 is SYGVKD. The CDR3 covers 15 residues. V was pared by 2 bases and J by 6 bases, with 9 bases of the junction left unmatched. This CDR3 reads CAISEGSNRGDGYTF. CDR3 nucleotides: TGTGCCATCAGTGAGGGATCGAACAGGGGCGATGGCTACACCTTC.

The genes are TRBV6-1 and TRBJ2-6; 9 nucleotides match TRBD1. Trimming cost V 5 bases and J 0 bases; bases outside gene matches: 2. The germline V gene encodes CDR1 MNHNS and CDR2 SASEGT. The CDR3 is 16 residues long. CDR3 loop: CASSQTGGSGANVLTF. The CDR3 DNA is TGTGCCAGCAGTCAGACAGGGGGCTCTGGGGCCAACGTCCTGACTTTC.